This T cell receptor beta chain comes out of a study of OX40 agonist ivuxolimab in advanced cancers. Germline V gives CDR1 MNHEY, CDR2 SVGAGI. This CDR3 region has 12 residues. V was pared by 7 bases and J by 1 base, with 8 bases between. Profiled with immunoSEQ multiplex PCR; TCRdb holds only in-frame clones, not every one. This sample yields around 67,000 clones, of which roughly 84% are seen a single time; roughly 7.9% belongs to the top ten. A history of autoimmune disease or systemic immunosuppression excluded patients. The source of this sequence is an adult with an advanced solid tumor such as melanoma, head and neck, liver or kidney cancer. The gene calls are TRBV6-5 and TRBJ2-7; perhaps TRBD1 as D (6 bases). Sample: CD4+ or CD8+ T cells sorted from blood, taken in a trial of the OX40 agonist ivuxolimab. As DNA, the CDR3 is TGTGCCAGCAAGGGACAATCCTACGAGCAGTACTTC. Amino acid sequence: CASKGQSYEQYF.